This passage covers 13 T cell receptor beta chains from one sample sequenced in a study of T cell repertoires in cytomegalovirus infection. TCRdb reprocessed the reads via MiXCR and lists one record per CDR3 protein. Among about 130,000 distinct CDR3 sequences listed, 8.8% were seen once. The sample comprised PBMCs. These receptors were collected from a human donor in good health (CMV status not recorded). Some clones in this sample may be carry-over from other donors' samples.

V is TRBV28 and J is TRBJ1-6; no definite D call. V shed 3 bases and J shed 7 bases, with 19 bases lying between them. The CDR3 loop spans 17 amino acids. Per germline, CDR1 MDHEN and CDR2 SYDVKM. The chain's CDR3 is CASSFPARSEGNSPLHF. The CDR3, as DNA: TGTGCCAGCAGTTTTCCCGCCAGGTCGGAAGGGAATTCACCCCTCCACTTT.

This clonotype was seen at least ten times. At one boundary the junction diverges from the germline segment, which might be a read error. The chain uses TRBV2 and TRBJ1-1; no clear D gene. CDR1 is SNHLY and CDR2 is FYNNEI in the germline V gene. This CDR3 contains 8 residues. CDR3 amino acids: CASGEAFF. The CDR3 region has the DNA TGTGCCAGCGGTGAAGCTTTCTTT.

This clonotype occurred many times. The CDR3 sequence: CASSPRAGNNGEQFF. CDR3 DNA: TGTGCCAGCAGTCCTAGGGCGGGGAATAACGGTGAGCAGTTCTTC. The chain carries TRBV28 and TRBJ2-1, with D perhaps matching TRBD2 (6 bases). Germline V gene sequence: CDR1 MDHEN, CDR2 SYDVKM. V was shortened by 5 bases and J by 9 bases, with 20 bases between the two germline ends. The CDR3 consists of 15 residues.

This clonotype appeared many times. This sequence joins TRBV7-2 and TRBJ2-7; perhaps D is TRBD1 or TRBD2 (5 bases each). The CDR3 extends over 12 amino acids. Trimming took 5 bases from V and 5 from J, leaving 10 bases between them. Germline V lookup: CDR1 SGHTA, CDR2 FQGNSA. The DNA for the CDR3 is TGTGCCAGCAGCCGACGAGGGGACGAGCAGTACTTC. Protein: CASSRRGDEQYF.

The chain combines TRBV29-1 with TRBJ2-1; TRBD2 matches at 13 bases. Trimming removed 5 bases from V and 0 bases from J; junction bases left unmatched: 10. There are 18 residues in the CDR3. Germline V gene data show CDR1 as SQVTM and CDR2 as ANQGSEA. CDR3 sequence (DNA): TGCAGCGTTCCCCGACTAGCGGGGGGCCAAAGCTCCTACAATGAGCAGTTCTTC. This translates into CSVPRLAGGQSSYNEQFF.

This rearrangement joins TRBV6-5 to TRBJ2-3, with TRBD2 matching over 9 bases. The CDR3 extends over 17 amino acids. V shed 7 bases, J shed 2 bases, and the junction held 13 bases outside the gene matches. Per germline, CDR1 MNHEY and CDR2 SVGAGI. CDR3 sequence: CASKMGGAGGLTDTQYF. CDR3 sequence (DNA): TGTGCCAGCAAGATGGGGGGAGCGGGGGGTCTCACAGATACGCAGTATTTT.

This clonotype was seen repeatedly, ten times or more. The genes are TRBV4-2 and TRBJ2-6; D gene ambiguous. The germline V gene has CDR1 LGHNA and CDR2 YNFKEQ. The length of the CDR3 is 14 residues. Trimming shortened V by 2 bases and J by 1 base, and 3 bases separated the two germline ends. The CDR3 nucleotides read TGTGCCAGCAGCCAAAATTCTGGGGCCAACGTCCTGACTTTC. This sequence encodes CASSQNSGANVLTF.

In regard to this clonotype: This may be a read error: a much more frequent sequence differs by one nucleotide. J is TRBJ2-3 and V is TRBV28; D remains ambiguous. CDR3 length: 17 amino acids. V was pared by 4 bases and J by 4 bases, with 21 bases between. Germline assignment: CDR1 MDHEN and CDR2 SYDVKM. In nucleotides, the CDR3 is TGTGCCAGCAGTTCCTCCCGGCGCGGCATGCTGGCAGATACGCAGTATTTT. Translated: CASSSSRRGMLADTQYF.

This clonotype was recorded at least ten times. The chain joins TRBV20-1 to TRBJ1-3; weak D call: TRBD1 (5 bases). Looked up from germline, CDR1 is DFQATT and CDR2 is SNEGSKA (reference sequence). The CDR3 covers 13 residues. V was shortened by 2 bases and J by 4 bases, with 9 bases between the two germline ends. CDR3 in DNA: TGCAGTGCTAGACAGGCAGGGGGAAACACCATATATTTT. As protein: CSARQAGGNTIYF.

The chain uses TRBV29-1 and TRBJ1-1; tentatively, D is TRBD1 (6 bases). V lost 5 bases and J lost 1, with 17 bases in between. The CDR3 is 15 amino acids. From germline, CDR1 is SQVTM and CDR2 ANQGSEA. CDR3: CSVLGRQAANTEAFF. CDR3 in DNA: TGCAGCGTTCTGGGTCGACAGGCCGCGAACACTGAAGCTTTCTTT.

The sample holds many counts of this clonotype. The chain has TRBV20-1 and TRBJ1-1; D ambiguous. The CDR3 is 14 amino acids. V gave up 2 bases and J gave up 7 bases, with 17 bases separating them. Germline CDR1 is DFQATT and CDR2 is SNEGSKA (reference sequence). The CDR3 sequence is CSARKDTASREAFF. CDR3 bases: TGCAGTGCTAGAAAGGATACTGCCTCGCGTGAAGCTTTCTTT.

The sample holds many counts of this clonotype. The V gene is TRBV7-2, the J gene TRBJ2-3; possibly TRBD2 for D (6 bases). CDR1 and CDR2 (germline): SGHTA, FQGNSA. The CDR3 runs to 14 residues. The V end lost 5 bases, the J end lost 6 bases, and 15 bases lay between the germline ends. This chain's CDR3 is CASSGDSFSDTQYF. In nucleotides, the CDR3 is TGTGCCAGCAGCGGGGACTCCTTTAGTGATACGCAGTATTTT.

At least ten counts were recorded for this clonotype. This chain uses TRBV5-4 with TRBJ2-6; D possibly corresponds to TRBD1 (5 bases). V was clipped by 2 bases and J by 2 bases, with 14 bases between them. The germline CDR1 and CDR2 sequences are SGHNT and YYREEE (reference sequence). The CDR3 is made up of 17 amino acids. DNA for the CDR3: TGTGCCAGCAGCTTCCGCAGTCTAGGGGCTGGGGCCAACGTCCTGACTTTC. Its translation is CASSFRSLGAGANVLTF.